This T cell receptor (beta chain) is drawn from a study of shared clonotypes between healthy human individuals. Study-level points and caveats: There were few donors, and this limited the genetic and exposure-history diversity represented.

Looked up from germline, CDR1 is LGHNT and CDR2 is FRNRAP. The V segment lost 0 bases and the J segment 7 bases; nucleotides outside the gene matches: 9. This CDR3 contains 17 residues. Concerning this clone itself: Its specificity is unknown.

The protocol was immunoSEQ multiplex PCR, while the TCRdb copy is restricted to in-frame clones and leaves out a portion. The data show about 710,000 clones, with approximately 73% seen just once and about 1.8% held by the top ten. The sample was memory CD4+ T cells sorted from blood. The subset is: CD45RA-negative fraction. V usage is TRBV12-5 and J usage is TRBJ1-1; 12 nucleotides match TRBD1. This TCR derives from a woman aged 25 to 39 in good health. CDR3 nucleotide sequence: TGTGCTAGTGGTTTGGTACTGGGACAGGGGGCAGGGGTTGAAGCTTTCTTT. This codes for CASGLVLGQGAGVEAFF.